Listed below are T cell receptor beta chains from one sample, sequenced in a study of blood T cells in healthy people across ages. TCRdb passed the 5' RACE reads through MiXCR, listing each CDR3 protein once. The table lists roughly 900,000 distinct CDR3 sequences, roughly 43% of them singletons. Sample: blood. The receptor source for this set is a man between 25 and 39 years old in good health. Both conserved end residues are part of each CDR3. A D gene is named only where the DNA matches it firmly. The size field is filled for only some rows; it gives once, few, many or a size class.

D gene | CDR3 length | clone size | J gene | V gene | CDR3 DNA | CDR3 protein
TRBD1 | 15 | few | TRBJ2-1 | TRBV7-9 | TGTGCCAGCAGCTTTCGAGGACAGGGCCTTTTCGAGCAGTTCTTC | CASSFRGQGLFEQFF
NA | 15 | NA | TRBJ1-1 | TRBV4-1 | TGCACCAGCAGCCAAGGGTCGAAATCGAACACTGAAGCTTTCTTT | CTSSQGSKSNTEAFF
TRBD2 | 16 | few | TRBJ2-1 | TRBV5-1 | TGCGCCAGCAGCTGGGGACTAGCGGGGACCTACAATGAGCAGTTCTTC | CASSWGLAGTYNEQFF
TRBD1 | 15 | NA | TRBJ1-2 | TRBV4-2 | TGTGCCAGCAGCCACGGTCCGGACAGGGCCTATGGCTACACCTTC | CASSHGPDRAYGYTF
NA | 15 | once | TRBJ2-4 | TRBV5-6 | TGTGCCAGCAGGTCACGGGCCTGGGGAGATAACATTCAGTACTTC | CASRSRAWGDNIQYF
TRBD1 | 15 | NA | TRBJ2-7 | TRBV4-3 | TGCGCCAGCAGCCAATCCGGACAGGGCCACTACGAGCAGTACTTC | CASSQSGQGHYEQYF
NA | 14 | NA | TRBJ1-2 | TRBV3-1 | TGTGCCAGCAGCAGGTCGACTCCCGCCTATGGCTACACCTTC | CASSRSTPAYGYTF
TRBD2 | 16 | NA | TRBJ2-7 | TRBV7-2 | TGTGCCAGCAGCTTAGAGGCTACTAGCGGCCCCTACGAGCAGTACTTC | CASSLEATSGPYEQYF
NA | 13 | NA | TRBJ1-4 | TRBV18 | TGTGCCAGCTCACCCAAGAGGAATGAAAAACTGTTTTTT | CASSPKRNEKLFF
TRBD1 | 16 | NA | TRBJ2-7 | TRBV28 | TGTGCCAGCAGTCCCCACCCCAGGGGGCTTTCCTACGAGCAGTACTTC | CASSPHPRGLSYEQYF
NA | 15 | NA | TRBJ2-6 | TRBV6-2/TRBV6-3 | TGTGCCAGCAGTGCAGGGGACTCTGGGGCCAACGTCCTGACTTTC | CASSAGDSGANVLTF
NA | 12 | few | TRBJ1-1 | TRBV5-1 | TGCGCCAGCAGCTTGGGCTCGGAAGAAGCTTTCTTT | CASSLGSEEAFF
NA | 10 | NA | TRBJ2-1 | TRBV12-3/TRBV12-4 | TGTGCCAGCAAAGGCAATGAGCAGTTCTTC | CASKGNEQFF
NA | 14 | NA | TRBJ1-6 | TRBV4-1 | TGCGCCAGCAGCCTCCGACAGGAGGATTCACCCCTCCACTTT | CASSLRQEDSPLHF
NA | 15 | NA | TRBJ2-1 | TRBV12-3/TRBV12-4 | TGTGCCAGCAGTTTAAACGGGGCCCCTACGAATGAGCAGTTCTTC | CASSLNGAPTNEQFF
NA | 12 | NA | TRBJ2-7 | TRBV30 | TGTGCCTGGAGTTTCGACTCGTACGAGCAGTACTTC | CAWSFDSYEQYF
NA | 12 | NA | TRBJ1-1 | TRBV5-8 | TGTGCCAGCAGCTTATTAGAACAGCGGGCTTTCTTT | CASSLLEQRAFF
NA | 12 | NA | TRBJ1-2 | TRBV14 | TGTGCCAGCAGCCCAGGACAGTATGGCTACACCTTC | CASSPGQYGYTF
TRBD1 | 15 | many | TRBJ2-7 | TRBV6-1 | TGTGCCAGCAGTGAAGCTCAGGGGGCGATTGACGAGCAGTACTTC | CASSEAQGAIDEQYF
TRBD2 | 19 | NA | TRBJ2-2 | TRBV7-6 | TGTGCCAGCAGCTTAGAGGGGACTAGCGGGGGTTTTATAACCGGGGAGCTGTTTTTT | CASSLEGTSGGFITGELFF
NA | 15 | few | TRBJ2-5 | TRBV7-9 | TGTGCCAGCTTAGGCCATCAGCAGGGGAAAGAGACCCAGTACTTC | CASLGHQQGKETQYF
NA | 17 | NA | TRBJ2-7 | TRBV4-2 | TGTGCCAGCAGCCAAGATGCCCTAGCCCCCTCCAGGGGCGAGCAGTACTTC | CASSQDALAPSRGEQYF
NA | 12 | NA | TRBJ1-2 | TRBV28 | TGTGCCAGCAGCCGCAGGAACTATGGCTACACCTTC | CASSRRNYGYTF
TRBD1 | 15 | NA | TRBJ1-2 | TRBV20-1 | TGCAGTGCTAGCGAAACCGGGACAGGGGGCTATGGCTACACCTTC | CSASETGTGGYGYTF
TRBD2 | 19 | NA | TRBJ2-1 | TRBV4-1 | TGCGCCAGCAGCCAAGATGGGACACTCGGGGGGGCCCTCTACAATGAGCAGTTCTTC | CASSQDGTLGGALYNEQFF
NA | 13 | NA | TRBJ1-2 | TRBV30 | TGTGCCTGGAGTACCCAGGGGATTAGTGGCTACACCTTC | CAWSTQGISGYTF
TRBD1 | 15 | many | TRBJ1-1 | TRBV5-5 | TGTGCCAGCAGCCGCCGGACAGGGAGGGACACTGAAGCTTTCTTT | CASSRRTGRDTEAFF
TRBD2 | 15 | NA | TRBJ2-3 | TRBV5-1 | TGCACCAGCAGCCCATGGGGGGGAGGTGGAGATACGCAGTATTTT | CTSSPWGGGGDTQYF
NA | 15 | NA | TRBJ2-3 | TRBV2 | TGTGCCAGCAGTGAAAACGACCTACACACAGATACGCAGTATTTT | CASSENDLHTDTQYF
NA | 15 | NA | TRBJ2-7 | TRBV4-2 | TGTGCCAGCAGCCAAGAAGACGGGGAACTTTACGAGCAGTACTTC | CASSQEDGELYEQYF
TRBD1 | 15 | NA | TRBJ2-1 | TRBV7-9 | TGTGCCAGCAGCACCCGACAGGGTCTCTACAATGAGCAGTTCTTC | CASSTRQGLYNEQFF
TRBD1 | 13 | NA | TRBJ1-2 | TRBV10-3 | TGTGCCATCAGTGCCGACAGGGGTCATGGCTACACCTTC | CAISADRGHGYTF
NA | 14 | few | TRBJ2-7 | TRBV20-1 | TGCAGTGCTAGAGGGGAGTTCAACTCCTACGAGCAGTACTTC | CSARGEFNSYEQYF
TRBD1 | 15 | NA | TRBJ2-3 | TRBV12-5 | TGTGCTAGTGGGACAGGGACCTTCGACACAGATACGCAGTATTTT | CASGTGTFDTDTQYF
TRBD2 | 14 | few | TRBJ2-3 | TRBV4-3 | TGCGCCAGCAGCCAGCTAGCGGAGGCAGATACGCAGTATTTT | CASSQLAEADTQYF
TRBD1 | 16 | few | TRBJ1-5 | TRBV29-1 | TGCAGCGTTAAGACAGGGGGCAGCGATAGCAATCAGCCCCAGCATTTT | CSVKTGGSDSNQPQHF
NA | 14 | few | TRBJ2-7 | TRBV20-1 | TGCAGTGCTAGGGAAAACGAGGTTGCGTACGAGCAGTACTTC | CSARENEVAYEQYF
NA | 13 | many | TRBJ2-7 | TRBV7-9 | TGTGCCAGCAGCTCGGGACTTACGTACGAGCAGTACTTC | CASSSGLTYEQYF
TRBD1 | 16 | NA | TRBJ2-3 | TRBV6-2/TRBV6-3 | TGTGCCAGCAGTTACGGACGGACAGGGTACGCAGATACGCAGTATTTT | CASSYGRTGYADTQYF
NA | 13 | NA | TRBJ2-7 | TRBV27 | TGTGCCAGCAGTTTAGGACTGAGCTGCGAGCAGTACTTC | CASSLGLSCEQYF
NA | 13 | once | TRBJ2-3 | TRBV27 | TGTGCCAGCAGTTTACAGGACTTCGGGACGCAGTATTTT | CASSLQDFGTQYF
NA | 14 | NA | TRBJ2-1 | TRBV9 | TGTGCCAGCAGCGGGGGGACGTTCTACAATGAGCAGTTCTTC | CASSGGTFYNEQFF
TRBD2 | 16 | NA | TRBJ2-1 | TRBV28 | TGTGCCAGCATTCCCGGGCCGGGGGGACCCTACAATGGGCAGTTCTTC | CASIPGPGGPYNGQFF
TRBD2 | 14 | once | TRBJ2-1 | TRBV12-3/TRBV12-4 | TGTGCCAGCAGTTTAAAGCGGGGTAAGGGTGAGCAGTTCTTC | CASSLKRGKGEQFF
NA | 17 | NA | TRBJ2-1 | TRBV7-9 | TGTGCCAGCAGCTTAAGGTTTCGGGTAGCCGAATACAATGAGCAGTTCTTC | CASSLRFRVAEYNEQFF
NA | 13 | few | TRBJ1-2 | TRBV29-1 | TGCAGCGTTAAAACGGAGGCGGGGTATGGCTACACCTTC | CSVKTEAGYGYTF
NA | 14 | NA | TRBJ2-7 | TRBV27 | TGTGCCAGCAGTTTATCGACGGATGACTACGAGCAGTACTTC | CASSLSTDDYEQYF
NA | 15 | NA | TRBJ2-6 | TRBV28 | TGTGCCAGCAGTCCCGGGGTGACTGGGGCCAACGTCCTGACTTTC | CASSPGVTGANVLTF
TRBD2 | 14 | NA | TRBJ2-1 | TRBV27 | TGTGCCAGCAGTTTCGTAGCGGGGTACAATGAGCAGTTCTTC | CASSFVAGYNEQFF
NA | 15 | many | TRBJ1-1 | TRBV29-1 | TGCAGCGTTGCCCCCCACGGGGGCCGGGACACTGAAGCTTTCTTT | CSVAPHGGRDTEAFF
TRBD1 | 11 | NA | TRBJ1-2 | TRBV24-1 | TGTGCCACCCGGGACAGCAATGGCTACACCTTC | CATRDSNGYTF